This T cell receptor beta chain came from a study of shared clonotypes between healthy human individuals. Study observations and caveats: Clonotype sharing among donors was thought likely to change with sequencing depth. Lower generation probabilities were found for non-shared clonotypes than for those shared by all four donors.

CDR1 and CDR2 (germline): SGHVS, FQNEAQ. The ends were cut back, 0 bases at V and 6 bases at J, with 17 bases in the middle. This CDR3 is built from 17 residues. Each PCR replicate from the sorted subsets contained 200 to 250 ng DNA, which is tens of thousands of T cell genomes. The protocol was immunoSEQ multiplex PCR, while the TCRdb copy is restricted to in-frame clones and leaves out a portion. Here the sample spans around 2.5 million clones, roughly 93% being singletons. About this clone: Its specificity is not known.

The sequence was collected from a man younger than 35 in good health. Some clones in this sample may be carry-over from other donors' samples. This rearrangement joins TRBV7-8 to TRBJ2-2, with D perhaps TRBD1 or TRBD2 (5 bases each). Sequencing was done on a sample of naive CD4+ T cells from PBMCs. Subset reported: CD45RA+ positively selected. CDR3 nucleotides: TGTGCCAGCAGCTTAGCCTGGGACGGTACCTTCGCCGGGGAGCTGTTTTTT. Its protein product is CASSLAWDGTFAGELFF.